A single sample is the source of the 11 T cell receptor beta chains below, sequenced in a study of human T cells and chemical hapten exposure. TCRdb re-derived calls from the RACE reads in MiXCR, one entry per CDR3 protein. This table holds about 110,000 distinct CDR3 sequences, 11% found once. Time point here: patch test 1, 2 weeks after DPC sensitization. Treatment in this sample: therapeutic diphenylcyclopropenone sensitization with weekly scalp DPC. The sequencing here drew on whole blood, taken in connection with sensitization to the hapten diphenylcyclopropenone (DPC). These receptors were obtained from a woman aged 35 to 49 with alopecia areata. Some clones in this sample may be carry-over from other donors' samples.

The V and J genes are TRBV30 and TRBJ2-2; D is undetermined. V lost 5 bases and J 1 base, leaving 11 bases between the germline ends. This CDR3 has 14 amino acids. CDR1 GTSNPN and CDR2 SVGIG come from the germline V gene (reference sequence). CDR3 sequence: CAWVSQMNTGELFF. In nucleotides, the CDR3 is TGTGCCTGGGTGTCTCAAATGAACACCGGGGAGCTGTTTTTT. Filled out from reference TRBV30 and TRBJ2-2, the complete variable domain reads SQTIHQWPATLVQPVGSPLSLECTVEGTSNPNLYWYRQAAGRGLQLLFYSVGIGQISSEVPQNLSASRPQDRQFILSSKKLLLSDSGFYLCAWVSQMNTGELFFGEGSRLTVL.

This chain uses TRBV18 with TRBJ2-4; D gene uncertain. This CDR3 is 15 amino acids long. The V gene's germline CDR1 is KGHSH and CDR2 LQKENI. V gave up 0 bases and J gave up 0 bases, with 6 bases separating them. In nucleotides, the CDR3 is TGTGCCAGCTCACCACCGAGTCTAGCCAAAAACATTCAGTACTTC. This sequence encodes CASSPPSLAKNIQYF.

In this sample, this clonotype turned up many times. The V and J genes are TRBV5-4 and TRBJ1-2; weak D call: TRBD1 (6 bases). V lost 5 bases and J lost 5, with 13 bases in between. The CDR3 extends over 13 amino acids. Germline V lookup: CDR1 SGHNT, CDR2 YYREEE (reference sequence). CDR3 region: CASRRNREYGYTF. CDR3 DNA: TGTGCCAGCAGGCGGAACAGGGAGTATGGCTACACCTTC.

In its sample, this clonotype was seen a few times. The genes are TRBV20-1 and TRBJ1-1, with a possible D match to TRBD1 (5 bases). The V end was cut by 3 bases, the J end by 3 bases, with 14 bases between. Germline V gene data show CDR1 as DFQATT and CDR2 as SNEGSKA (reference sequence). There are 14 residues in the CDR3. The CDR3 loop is CSARGGIRDTEAFF. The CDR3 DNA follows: TGCAGTGCTAGGGGGGGAATTCGAGACACTGAAGCTTTCTTT.

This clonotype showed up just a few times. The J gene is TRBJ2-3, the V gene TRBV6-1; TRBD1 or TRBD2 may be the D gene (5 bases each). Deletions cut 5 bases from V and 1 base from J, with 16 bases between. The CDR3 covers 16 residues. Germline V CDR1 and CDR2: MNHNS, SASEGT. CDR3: CASSLRGASGTDTQYF. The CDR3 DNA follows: TGTGCCAGCAGTCTAAGAGGGGCCAGCGGCACAGATACGCAGTATTTT.

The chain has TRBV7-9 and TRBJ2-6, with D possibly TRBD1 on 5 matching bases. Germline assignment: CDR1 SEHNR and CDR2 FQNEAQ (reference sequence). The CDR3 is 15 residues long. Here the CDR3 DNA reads TGTGCTTTAACAGGTGGGGCCTCTGGGGCCAACGTCCTGACTTTC. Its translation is CALTGGASGANVLTF.

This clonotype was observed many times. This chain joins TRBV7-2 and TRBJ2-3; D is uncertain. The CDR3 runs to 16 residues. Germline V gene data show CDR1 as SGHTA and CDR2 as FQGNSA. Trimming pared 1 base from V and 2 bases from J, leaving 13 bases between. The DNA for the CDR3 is TGTGCCAGCAGCTTAGACTCTACCCTGAACACAGATACGCAGTATTTT. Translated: CASSLDSTLNTDTQYF.

CDR3 loop: CASAWGQNTGELFF. DNA of the CDR3: TGTGCCAGCGCCTGGGGGCAGAACACCGGGGAGCTGTTTTTT. The chain employs TRBV2 and TRBJ2-2; D perhaps matches TRBD1 (6 bases). This CDR3 has 14 residues. From germline, CDR1 is SNHLY and CDR2 FYNNEI. V lost 8 bases and J lost 1, with 11 bases in between.

The CDR3 region is CASSLALAGTETQYF. CDR3 nucleotide sequence: TGTGCCAGCAGCTTAGCGCTAGCGGGCACAGAGACCCAGTACTTC. V gene TRBV7-2 combines with J gene TRBJ2-5; 8 bases line up with TRBD2. In germline, CDR1 is SGHTA, CDR2 FQGNSA. With 0 bases clipped from V and 4 bases from J, the junction kept 4 bases outside the gene matches. This CDR3 spans 15 amino acids.

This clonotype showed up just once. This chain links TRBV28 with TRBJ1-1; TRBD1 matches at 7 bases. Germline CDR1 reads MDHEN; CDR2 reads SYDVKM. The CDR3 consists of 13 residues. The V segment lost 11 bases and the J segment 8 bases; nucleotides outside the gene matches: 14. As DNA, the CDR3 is TGTGCCGTAAAGACAGGGTCCCTCTCGGAAGCTTTCTTT. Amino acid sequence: CAVKTGSLSEAFF.

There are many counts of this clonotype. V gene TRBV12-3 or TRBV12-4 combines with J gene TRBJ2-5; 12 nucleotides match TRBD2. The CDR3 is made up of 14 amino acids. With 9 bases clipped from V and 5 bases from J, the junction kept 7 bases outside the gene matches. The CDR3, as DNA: TGTGCCAGTGGGTCCCTAGCGGGAGGGGAGACCCAGTACTTC. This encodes CASGSLAGGETQYF.